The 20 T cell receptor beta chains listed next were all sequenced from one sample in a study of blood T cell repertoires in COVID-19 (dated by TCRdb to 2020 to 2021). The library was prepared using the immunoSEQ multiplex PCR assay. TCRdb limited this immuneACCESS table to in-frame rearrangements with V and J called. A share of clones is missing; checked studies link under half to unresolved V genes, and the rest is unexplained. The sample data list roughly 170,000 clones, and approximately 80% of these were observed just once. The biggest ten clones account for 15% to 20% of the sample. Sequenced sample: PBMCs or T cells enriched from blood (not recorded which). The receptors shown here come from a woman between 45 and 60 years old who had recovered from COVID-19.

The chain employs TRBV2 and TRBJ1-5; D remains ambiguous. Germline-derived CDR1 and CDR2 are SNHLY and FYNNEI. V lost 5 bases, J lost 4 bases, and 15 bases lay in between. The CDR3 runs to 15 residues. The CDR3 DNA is TGTGCCAGCAGTATCAGTCAACGGGGAAATCAGCCCCAGCATTTT. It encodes CASSISQRGNQPQHF. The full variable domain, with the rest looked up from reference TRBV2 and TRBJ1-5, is EPEVTQTPSHQVTQMGQEVILRCVPISNHLYFYWYRQILGQKVEFLVSFYNNEISEKSEIFDDQFSVERPDGSNFTLKIRSTKLEDSAMYFCASSISQRGNQPQHFGDGTRLSIL.

The CDR3 DNA reads as TGCGCCAGCAGCTTTGATGGGACTAGCGGGAGGCACTCCTACGAGCAGTACTTC. Protein product: CASSFDGTSGRHSYEQYF. V is TRBV5-1 and J is TRBJ2-7; 15 nucleotides agree with TRBD2. Germline V gives CDR1 SGHRS, CDR2 YFSETQ. This CDR3 comprises 18 residues. The trim removed 2 bases at V and 0 bases at J, leaving 6 bases unmatched.

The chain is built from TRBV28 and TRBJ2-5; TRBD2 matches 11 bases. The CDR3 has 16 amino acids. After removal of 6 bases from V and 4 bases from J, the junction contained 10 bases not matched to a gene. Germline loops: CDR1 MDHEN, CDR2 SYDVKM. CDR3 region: CASRSPGLAARETQYF. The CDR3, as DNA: TGTGCCAGCAGAAGCCCGGGACTAGCGGCCAGAGAGACCCAGTACTTC.

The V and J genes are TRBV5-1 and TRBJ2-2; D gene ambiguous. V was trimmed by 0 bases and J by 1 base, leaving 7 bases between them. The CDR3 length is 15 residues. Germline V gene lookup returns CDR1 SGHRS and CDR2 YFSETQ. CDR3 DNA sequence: TGCGCCAGCAGCTTGGACACGGGGAACACCGGGGAGCTGTTTTTT. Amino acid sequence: CASSLDTGNTGELFF.

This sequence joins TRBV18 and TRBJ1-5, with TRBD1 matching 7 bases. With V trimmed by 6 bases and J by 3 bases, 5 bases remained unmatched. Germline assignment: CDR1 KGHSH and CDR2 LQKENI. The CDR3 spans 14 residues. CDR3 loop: CASSQGTDNQPQHF. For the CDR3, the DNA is TGTGCCAGCTCCCAAGGGACAGACAATCAGCCCCAGCATTTT.

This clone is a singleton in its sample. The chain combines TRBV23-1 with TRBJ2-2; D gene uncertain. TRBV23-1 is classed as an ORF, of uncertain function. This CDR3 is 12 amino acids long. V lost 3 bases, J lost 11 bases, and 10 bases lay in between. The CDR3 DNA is TGCGCCAGCAGTCACCGTCCGTGTGAGCTGTTTTTT. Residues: CASSHRPCELFF.

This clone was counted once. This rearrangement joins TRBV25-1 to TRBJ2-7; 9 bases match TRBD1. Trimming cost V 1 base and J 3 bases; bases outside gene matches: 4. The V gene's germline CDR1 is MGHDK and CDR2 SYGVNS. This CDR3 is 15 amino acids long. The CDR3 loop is CASSEFGTGFYEQYF. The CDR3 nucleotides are TGTGCCAGCAGTGAATTTGGGACAGGGTTCTACGAGCAGTACTTC.

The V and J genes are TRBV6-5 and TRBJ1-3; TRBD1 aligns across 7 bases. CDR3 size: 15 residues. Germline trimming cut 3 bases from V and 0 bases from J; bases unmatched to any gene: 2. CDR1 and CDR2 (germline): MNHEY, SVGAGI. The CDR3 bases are TGTGCCAGCAGTTATGGGACAGCCTCTGGAAACACCATATATTTT. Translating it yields CASSYGTASGNTIYF.

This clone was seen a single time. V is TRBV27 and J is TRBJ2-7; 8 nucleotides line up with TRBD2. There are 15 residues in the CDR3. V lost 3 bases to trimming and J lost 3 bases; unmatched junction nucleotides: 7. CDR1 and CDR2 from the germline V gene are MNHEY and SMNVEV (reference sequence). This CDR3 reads CASSFTSGPVYEQYF. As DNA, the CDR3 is TGTGCCAGCAGTTTTACTAGCGGCCCCGTCTACGAGCAGTACTTC.

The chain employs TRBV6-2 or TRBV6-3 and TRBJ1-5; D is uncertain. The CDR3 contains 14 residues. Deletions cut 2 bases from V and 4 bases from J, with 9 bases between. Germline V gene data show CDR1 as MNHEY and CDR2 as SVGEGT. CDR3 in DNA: TGTGCCAGCAGTTACAGTCAGATTAATCAGCCCCAGCATTTT. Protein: CASSYSQINQPQHF.

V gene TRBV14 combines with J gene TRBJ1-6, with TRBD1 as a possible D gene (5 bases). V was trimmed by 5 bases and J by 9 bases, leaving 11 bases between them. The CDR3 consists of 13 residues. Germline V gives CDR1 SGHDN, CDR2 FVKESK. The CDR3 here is CASSSQGISPLHF. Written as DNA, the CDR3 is TGTGCCAGCAGCAGTCAGGGTATTTCACCCCTCCACTTT.

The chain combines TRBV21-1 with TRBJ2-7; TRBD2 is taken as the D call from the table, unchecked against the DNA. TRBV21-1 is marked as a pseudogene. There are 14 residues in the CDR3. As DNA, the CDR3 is TGTGCCAGCAGCAAGAGAAGCGGGAGCTACGAGCAGTACTTC. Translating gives CASSKRSGSYEQYF.

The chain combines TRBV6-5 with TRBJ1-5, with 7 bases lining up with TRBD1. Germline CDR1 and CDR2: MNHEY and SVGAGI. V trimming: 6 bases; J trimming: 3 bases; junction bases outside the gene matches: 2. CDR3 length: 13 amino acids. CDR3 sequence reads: CASRTGSNQPQHF. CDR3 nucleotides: TGTGCCAGCAGGACAGGGTCCAATCAGCCCCAGCATTTT.

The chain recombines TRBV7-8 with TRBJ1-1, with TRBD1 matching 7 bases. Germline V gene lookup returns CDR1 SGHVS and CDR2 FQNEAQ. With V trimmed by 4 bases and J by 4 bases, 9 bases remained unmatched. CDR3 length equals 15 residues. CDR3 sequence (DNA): TGTGCCAGCAGCTATGGACAGGCCTGGGGCACTGAAGCTTTCTTT. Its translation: CASSYGQAWGTEAFF.

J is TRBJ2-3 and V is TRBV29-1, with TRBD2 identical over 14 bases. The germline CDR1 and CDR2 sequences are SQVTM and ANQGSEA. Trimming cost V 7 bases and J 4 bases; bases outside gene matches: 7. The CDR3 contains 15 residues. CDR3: CSARTSGRRADTQYF. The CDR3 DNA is TGCAGCGCCCGGACTAGCGGGAGGCGGGCAGATACGCAGTATTTT.

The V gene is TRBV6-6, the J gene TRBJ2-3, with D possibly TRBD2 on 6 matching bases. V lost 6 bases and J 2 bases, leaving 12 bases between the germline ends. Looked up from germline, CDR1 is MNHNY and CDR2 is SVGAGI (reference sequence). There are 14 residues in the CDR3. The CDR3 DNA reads TGTGCCAGCAGCGGCACTAGCTTCACAGATACGCAGTATTTT. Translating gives CASSGTSFTDTQYF.

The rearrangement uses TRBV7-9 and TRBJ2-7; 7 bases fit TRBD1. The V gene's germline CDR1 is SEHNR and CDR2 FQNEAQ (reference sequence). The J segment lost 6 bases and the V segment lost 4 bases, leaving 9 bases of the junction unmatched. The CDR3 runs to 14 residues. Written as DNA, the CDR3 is TGTGCCAGCAGCTCCCGACAGGGTAGTTCCGAGCAGTACTTC. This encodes CASSSRQGSSEQYF.

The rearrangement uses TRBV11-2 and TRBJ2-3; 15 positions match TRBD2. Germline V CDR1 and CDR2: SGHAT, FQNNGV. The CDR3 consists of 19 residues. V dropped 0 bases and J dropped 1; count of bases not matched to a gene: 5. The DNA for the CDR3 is TGTGCCAGCAGCTTAGACGGACTAGCGGGAGGGAGGGGCACAGATACGCAGTATTTT. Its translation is CASSLDGLAGGRGTDTQYF.

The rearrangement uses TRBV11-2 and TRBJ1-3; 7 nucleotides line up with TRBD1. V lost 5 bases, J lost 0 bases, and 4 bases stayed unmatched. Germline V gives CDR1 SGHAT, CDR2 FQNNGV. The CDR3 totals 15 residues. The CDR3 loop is CASSAGTVSGNTIYF. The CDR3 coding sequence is TGTGCCAGCAGCGCCGGGACAGTCTCTGGAAACACCATATATTTT.

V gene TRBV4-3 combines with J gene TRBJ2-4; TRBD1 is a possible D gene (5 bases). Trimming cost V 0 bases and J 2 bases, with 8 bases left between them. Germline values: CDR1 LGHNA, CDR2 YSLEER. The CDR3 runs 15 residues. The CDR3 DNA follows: TGCGCCAGCAGCCAAGATTCAGGGACCAAAAACATTCAGTACTTC. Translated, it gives CASSQDSGTKNIQYF.